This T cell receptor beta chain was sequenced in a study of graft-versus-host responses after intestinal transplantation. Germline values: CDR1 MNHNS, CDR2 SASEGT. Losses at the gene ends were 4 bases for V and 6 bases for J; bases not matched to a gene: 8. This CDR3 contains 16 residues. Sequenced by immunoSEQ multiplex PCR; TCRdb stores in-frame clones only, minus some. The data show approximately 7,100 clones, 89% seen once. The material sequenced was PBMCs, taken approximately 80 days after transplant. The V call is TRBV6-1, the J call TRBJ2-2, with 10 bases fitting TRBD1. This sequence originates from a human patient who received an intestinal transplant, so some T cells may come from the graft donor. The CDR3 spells CASSVRQGAIPGELFF. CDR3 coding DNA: TGTGCCAGCAGTGTTCGACAGGGGGCGATTCCCGGGGAGCTGTTTTTT.